The source of this T cell receptor (beta chain) is a study of siplizumab effects on memory and regulatory T cells. As concerns this clone: The antigen remains undetermined.

Whole-study findings and limits: A small minority of alloreactive clones were mapped to unstimulated subsets. Unstimulated naive T cells seemed to show more diversity than memory cells did, and they also seemed to be among the major contributors to the alloresponse.

Germline CDR1 LNHNV, CDR2 YYDKDF (reference sequence). This CDR3 has 14 residues. V dropped 0 bases and J dropped 3 bases, with 9 bases sitting between them. Clones were read by immunoSEQ multiplex PCR, and TCRdb kept only the in-frame ones, dropping some. The profile shows roughly 56,000 clones, 85% to 95% of them singletons. Specimen: CD8+ T cells sorted from blood. The chain employs TRBV15 and TRBJ2-7; D remains ambiguous. The TCR sequence derives from a human donor in good health. The CDR3: CATSRDPAVYEQYF. CDR3 bases: TGTGCCACCAGCAGAGATCCGGCGGTCTACGAGCAGTACTTC. Together with reference TRBV15 and TRBJ2-7, the CDR3 gives the full variable domain: DAMVIQNPRYQVTQFGKPVTLSCSQTLNHNVMYWYQQKSSQAPKLLFHYYDKDFNNEADTPDNFQSRRPNTSFCFLDIRSPGLGDTAMYLCATSRDPAVYEQYFGPGTRLTVT.